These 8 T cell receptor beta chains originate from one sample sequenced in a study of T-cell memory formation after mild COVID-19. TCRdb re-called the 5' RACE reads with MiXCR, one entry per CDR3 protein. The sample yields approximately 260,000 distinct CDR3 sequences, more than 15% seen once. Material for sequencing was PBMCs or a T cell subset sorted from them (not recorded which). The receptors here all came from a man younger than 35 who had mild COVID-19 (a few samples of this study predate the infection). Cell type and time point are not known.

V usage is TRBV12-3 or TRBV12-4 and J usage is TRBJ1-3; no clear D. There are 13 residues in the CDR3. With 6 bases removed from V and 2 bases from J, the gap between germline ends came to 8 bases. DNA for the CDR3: TGTGCCAGCAGCCCCCCCGCTGGAAACACCATATATTTT. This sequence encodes CASSPPAGNTIYF.

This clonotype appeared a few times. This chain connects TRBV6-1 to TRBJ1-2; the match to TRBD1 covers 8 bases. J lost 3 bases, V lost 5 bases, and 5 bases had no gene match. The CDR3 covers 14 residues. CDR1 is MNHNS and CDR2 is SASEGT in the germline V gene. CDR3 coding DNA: TGTGCCAGCAGTCCCGGACAGGGCTACTATGGCTACACCTTC. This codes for CASSPGQGYYGYTF.

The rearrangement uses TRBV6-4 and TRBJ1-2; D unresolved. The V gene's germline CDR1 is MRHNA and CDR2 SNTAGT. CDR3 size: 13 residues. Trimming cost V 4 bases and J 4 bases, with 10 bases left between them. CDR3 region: CASSAGDGYGYTF. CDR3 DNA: TGTGCCAGCAGTGCGGGTGACGGCTATGGCTACACCTTC.

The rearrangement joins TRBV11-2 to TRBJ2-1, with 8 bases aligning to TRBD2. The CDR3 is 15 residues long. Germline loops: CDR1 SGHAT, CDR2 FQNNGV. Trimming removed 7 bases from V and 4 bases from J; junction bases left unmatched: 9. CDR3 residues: CASTTGGGKYNEQFF. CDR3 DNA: TGTGCCAGCACCACTGGCGGGGGGAAGTACAATGAGCAGTTCTTC.

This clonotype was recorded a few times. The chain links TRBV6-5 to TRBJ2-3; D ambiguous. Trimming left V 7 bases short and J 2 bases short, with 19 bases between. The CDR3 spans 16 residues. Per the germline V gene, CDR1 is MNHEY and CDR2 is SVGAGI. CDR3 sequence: CASTSNGRPTTDTQYF. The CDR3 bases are TGTGCCAGCACTTCCAACGGCCGTCCAACCACAGATACGCAGTATTTT.

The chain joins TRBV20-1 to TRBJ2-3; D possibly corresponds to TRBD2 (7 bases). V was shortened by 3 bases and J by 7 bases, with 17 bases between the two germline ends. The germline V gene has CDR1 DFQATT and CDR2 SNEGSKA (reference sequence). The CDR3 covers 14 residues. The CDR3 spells CSASMAGAGNTQYF. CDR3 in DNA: TGCAGTGCTAGTATGGCGGGGGCCGGTAATACGCAGTATTTT.

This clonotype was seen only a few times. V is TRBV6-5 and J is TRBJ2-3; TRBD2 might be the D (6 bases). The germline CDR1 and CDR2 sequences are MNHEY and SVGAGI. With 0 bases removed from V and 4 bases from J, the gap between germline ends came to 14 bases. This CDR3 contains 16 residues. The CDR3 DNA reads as TGTGCCAGCAGTTACTCCCCCTATGCGGGGCCAGATACGCAGTATTTT. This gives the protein CASSYSPYAGPDTQYF.

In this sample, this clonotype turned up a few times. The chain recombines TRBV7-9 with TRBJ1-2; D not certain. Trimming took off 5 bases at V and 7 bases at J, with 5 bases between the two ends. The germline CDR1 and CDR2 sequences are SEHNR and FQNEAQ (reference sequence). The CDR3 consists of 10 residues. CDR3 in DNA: TGTGCCAGCAGCGGCCGTGGCTACACCTTC. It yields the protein CASSGRGYTF.